The clone carrying this T cell receptor beta chain showed up just a few times. Its antigen remains unknown. This record belongs to a study of identical twins. The germline CDR1 and CDR2 sequences are LGHDT and YNNKEL (reference sequence). The CDR3 runs 16 residues. Trimming took 1 base from V and 4 from J, leaving 14 bases between them. TCRdb processed the 5' RACE reads anew with MiXCR; each CDR3 protein has one entry. The table includes more than 400,000 distinct CDR3 sequences, 13% to 15% detected once. Study-level points and caveats: Invariant MAIT and iNKT cells may have partly biased zero-insertion analyses. The abundant beta clonotypes from cord blood had fewer insertions, and memory repertoires had none of this.

This sample was shared with a second study, whose subject was yellow fever vaccine responses in identical twins.

The sample consisted of CD4+ T cells sorted from blood. The TCR originated in a young woman in good health. The V call is TRBV3-1, the J call TRBJ1-3; D is undetermined. The CDR3 sequence: CASSQVSPTGGNTIYF. The CDR3 coding sequence is TGTGCCAGCAGCCAAGTTAGCCCGACTGGAGGAAACACCATATATTTT.